These 4 T cell receptor beta chains originate from one sample sequenced in a study of beta chain features in type 1 diabetes. The sequenced template was cDNA made from the entire isolated RNA. TCRdb's table, derived via immunoSEQ multiplex PCR, lists solely in-frame clones and lacks some. The repertoire holds fewer than 200,000 clones, about 8.1% seen once, with 0.55% to 0.75% in the top ten. Sequencing was performed on central memory CD4+ T cells from blood. The receptors stem from a man between 18 and 35 years old in good health.

This clone was recorded a few times. The V call is TRBV7-2, the J call TRBJ1-1; D is unresolved. Looked up from germline, CDR1 is SGHTA and CDR2 is FQGNSA. The V end lost 3 bases, the J end lost 2 bases, and 7 bases lay between the germline ends. The CDR3 is made up of 13 amino acids. The CDR3 is CASSFLSNTEAFF. The CDR3 coding sequence is TGTGCCAGCAGCTTTTTGAGTAACACTGAAGCTTTCTTT.

The rearrangement links TRBV9 to TRBJ1-6; the D is unclear. Germline CDR1 is SGDLS and CDR2 is YYNGEE. The CDR3 loop spans 14 amino acids. V shed 6 bases and J shed 8 bases, with 15 bases lying between them. In DNA, the CDR3 is TGTGCCAGCAACATGGGCGACGGGGATTCACCCCTCCACTTT. This gives the protein CASNMGDGDSPLHF.

This clone has a count of ten or more. V is TRBV10-3 and J is TRBJ1-2, with no clear D. The CDR3 length is 15 residues. Germline V CDR1 and CDR2: ENHRY, SYGVKD. Deletions cut 0 bases from V and 8 bases from J, with 16 bases between. The CDR3 loop reads CAISESREQSTGYTF. CDR3 DNA sequence: TGTGCCATCAGTGAGTCCCGGGAGCAATCCACCGGCTACACCTTC.

Only a few counts were recorded for this clone. The chain has TRBV6-1 and TRBJ2-1; a possible D gene is TRBD1 (5 bases). The CDR3 consists of 17 residues. Trimming shortened V by 1 base and J by 0 bases, and 13 bases separated the two germline ends. Germline assignment: CDR1 MNHNS and CDR2 SASEGT. CDR3 sequence reads: CASSEELGVSSYNEQFF. The CDR3 DNA is TGTGCCAGCAGTGAAGAATTAGGGGTCAGCTCCTACAATGAGCAGTTCTTC.